Below, one T cell receptor (beta chain) is given with its context. The sample is drawn from a study of blood T cell repertoires in COVID-19. V shed 7 bases and J 6 bases; nucleotides not matched to a gene: 6. CDR1 is SGHKS, CDR2 YYEKEE, per germline (reference sequence). The CDR3 runs to 13 residues. TCRdb's table, derived via immunoSEQ multiplex PCR, lists solely in-frame clones and lacks some. The table has 80,000 to 85,000 clones, around 90% seen once. The clonotype originates from a woman of 80 years or more with acute or convalescent COVID-19. The rearrangement links TRBV5-5 to TRBJ2-1; 8 nucleotides agree with TRBD2. The sequenced material came from peripheral blood. The CDR3 here is CASARAGGNEQFF. CDR3 nucleotides: TGTGCCAGCGCCCGCGCGGGGGGCAATGAGCAGTTCTTC.